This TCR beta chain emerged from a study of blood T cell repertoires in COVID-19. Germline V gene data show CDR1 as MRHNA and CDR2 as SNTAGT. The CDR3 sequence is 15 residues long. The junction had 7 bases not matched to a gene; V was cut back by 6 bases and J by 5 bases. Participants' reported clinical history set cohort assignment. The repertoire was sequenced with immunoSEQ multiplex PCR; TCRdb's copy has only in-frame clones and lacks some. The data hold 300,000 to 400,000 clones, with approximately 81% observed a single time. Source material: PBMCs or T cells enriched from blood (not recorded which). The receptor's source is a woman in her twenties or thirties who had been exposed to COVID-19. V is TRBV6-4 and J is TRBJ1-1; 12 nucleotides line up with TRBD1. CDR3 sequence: CASRAGQGAITEAFF. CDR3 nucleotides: TGTGCCAGCAGGGCGGGACAGGGGGCGATAACTGAAGCTTTCTTT.